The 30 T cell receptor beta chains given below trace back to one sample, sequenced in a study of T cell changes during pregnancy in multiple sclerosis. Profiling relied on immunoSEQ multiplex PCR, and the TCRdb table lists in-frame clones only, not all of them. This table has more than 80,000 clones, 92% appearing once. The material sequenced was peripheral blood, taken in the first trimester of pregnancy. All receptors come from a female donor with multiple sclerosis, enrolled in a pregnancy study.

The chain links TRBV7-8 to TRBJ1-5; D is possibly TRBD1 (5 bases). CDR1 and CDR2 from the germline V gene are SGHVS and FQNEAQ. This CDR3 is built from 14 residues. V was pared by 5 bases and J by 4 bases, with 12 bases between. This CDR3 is CASSITTGNQPQHF. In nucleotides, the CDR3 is TGTGCCAGCAGCATTACCACAGGAAATCAGCCCCAGCATTTT. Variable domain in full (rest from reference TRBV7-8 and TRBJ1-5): GAGVSQSPRYKVAKRGQDVALRCDPISGHVSLFWYQQALGQGPEFLTYFQNEAQLDKSGLPSDRFFAERPEGSVSTLKIQRTQQEDSAVYLCASSITTGNQPQHFGDGTRLSIL.

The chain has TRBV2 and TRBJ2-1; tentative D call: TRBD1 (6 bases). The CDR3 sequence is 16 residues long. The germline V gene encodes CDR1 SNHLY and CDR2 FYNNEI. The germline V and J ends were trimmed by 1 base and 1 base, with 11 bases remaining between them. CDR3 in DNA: TGTGCCAGCAGTGAAGGACCTACAGGGTCCTACAATGAGCAGTTCTTC. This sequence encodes CASSEGPTGSYNEQFF. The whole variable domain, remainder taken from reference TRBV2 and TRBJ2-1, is EPEVTQTPSHQVTQMGQEVILRCVPISNHLYFYWYRQILGQKVEFLVSFYNNEISEKSEIFDDQFSVERPDGSNFTLKIRSTKLEDSAMYFCASSEGPTGSYNEQFFGPGTRLTVL.

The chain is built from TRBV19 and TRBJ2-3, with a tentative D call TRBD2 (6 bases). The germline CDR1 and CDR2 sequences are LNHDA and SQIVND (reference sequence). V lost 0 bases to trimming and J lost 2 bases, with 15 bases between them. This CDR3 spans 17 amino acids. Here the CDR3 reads CASSIDPRGGITDTQYF. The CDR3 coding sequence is TGTGCCAGTAGTATAGACCCGAGGGGCGGGATCACAGATACGCAGTATTTT.

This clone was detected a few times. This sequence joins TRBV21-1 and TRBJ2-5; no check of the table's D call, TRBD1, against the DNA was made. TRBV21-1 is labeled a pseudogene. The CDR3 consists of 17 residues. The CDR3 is CASSKYFLNRGTETQYF. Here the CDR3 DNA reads TGTGCCAGCAGCAAATATTTCTTAAACAGGGGAACCGAGACCCAGTACTTC.

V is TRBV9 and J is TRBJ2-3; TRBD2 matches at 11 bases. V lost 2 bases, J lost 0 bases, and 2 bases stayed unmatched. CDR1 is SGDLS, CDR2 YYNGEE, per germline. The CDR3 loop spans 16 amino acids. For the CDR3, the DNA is TGTGCCAGCAGCGTGGGGACTAGCGGTAGCACAGATACGCAGTATTTT. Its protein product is CASSVGTSGSTDTQYF.

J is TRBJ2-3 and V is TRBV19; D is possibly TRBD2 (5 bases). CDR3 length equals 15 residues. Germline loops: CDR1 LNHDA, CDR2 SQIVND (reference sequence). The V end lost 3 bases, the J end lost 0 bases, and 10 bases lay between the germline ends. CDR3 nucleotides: TGTGCCAGTAGTATCGGGGTCTCTAGCACAGATACGCAGTATTTT. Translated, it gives CASSIGVSSTDTQYF. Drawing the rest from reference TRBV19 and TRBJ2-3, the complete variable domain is DGGITQSPKYLFRKEGQNVTLSCEQNLNHDAMYWYRQDPGQGLRLIYYSQIVNDFQKGDIAEGYSVSREKKESFPLTVTSAQKNPTAFYLCASSIGVSSTDTQYFGPGTRLTVL.

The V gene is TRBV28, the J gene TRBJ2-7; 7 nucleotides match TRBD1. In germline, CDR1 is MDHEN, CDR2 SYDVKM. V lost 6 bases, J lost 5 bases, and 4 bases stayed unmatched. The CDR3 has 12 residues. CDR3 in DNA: TGTGCCAGCAGATCCGGGACAGACGAGCAGTACTTC. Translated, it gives CASRSGTDEQYF.

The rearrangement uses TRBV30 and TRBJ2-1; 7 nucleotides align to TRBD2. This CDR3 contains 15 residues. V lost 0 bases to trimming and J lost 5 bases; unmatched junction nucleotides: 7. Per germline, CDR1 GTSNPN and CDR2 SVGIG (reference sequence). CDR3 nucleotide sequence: TGTGCCTGGAGTGTAAAGGGACTACCAAACAATGAGCAGTTCTTC. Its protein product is CAWSVKGLPNNEQFF. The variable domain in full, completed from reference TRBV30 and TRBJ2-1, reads SQTIHQWPATLVQPVGSPLSLECTVEGTSNPNLYWYRQAAGRGLQLLFYSVGIGQISSEVPQNLSASRPQDRQFILSSKKLLLSDSGFYLCAWSVKGLPNNEQFFGPGTRLTVL.

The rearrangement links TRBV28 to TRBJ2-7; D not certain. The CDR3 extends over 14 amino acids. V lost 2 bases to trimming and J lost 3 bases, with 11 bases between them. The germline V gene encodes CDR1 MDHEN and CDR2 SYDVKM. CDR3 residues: CASSLEQTGYEQYF. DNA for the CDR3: TGTGCCAGCAGTTTAGAGCAGACGGGCTACGAGCAGTACTTC.

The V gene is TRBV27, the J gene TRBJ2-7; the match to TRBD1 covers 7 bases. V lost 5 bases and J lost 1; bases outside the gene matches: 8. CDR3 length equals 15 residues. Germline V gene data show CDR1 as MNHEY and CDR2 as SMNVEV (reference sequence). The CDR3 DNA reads TGTGCCAGCAGTCGGGACAGACTCTTGTCCTACGAGCAGTACTTC. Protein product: CASSRDRLLSYEQYF.

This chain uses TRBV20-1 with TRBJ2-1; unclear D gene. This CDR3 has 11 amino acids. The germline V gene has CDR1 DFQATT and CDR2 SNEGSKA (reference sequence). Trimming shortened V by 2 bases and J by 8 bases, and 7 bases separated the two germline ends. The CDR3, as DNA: TGCAGTGCTAGACTAGTCCATGAGCAGTTCTTC. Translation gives CSARLVHEQFF.

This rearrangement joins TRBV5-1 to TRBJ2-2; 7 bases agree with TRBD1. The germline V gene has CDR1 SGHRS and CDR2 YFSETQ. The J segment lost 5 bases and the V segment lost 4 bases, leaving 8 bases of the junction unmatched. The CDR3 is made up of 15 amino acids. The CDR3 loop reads CASSVQGWGTGELFF. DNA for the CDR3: TGCGCCAGCAGCGTACAGGGGTGGGGGACCGGGGAGCTGTTTTTT.

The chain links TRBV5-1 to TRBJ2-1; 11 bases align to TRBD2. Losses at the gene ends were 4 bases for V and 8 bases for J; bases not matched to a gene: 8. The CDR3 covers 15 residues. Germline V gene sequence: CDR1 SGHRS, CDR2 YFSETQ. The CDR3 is CASSLTSGSLDEQFF. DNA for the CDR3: TGCGCCAGCAGCCTTACTAGCGGGAGTCTAGATGAGCAGTTCTTC.

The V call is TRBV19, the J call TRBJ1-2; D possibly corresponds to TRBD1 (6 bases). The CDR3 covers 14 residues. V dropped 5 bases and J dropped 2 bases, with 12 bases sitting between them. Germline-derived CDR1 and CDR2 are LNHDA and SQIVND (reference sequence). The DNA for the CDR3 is TGTGCCAGTAGTCCCACGACAGGAAACTATGGCTACACCTTC. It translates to CASSPTTGNYGYTF.

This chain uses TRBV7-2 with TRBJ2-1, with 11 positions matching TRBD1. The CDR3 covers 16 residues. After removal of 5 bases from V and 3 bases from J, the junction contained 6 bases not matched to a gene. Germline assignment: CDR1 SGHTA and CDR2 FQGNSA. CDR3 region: CASSPGTGGFYNEQFF. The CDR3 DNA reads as TGTGCCAGCAGCCCCGGGACAGGGGGTTTCTACAATGAGCAGTTCTTC.

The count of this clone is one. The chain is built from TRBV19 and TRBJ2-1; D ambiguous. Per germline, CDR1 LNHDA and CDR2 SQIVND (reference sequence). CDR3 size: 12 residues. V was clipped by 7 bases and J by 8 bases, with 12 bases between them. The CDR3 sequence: CASTSVSDEQFF. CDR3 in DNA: TGTGCCAGTACCTCGGTGTCGGATGAGCAGTTCTTC.

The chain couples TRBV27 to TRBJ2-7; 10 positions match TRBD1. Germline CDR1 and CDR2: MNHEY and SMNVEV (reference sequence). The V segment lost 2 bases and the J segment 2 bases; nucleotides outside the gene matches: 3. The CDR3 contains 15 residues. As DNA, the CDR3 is TGTGCCAGCAGTTTAACTGGACAGGGGGCCTACGAGCAGTACTTC. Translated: CASSLTGQGAYEQYF.

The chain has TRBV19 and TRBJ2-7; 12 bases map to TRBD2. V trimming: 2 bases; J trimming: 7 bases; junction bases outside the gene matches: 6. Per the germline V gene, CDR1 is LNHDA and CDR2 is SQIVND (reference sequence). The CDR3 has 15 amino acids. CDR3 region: CASSILAGGPGEQYF. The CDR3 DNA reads TGTGCCAGTAGTATACTAGCGGGAGGGCCGGGAGAGCAGTACTTC.

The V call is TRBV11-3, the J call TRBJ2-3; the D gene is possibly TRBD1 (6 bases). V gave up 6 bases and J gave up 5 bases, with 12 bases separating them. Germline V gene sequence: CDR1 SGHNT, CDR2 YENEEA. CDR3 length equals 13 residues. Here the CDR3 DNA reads TGTGCCAGCAGGGGGCAGGGGCTAGATACGCAGTATTTT. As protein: CASRGQGLDTQYF.

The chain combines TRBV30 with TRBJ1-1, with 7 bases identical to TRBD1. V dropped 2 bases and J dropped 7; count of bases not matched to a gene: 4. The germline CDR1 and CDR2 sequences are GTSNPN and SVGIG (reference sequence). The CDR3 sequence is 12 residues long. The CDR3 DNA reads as TGTGCCTGGAGTCAACAGGGGAGTGAAGCTTTCTTT. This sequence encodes CAWSQQGSEAFF.

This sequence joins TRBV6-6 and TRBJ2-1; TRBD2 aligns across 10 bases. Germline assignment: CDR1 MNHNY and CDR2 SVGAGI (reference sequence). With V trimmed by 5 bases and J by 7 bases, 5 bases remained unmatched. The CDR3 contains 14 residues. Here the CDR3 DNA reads TGTGCCAGCAGTCGGGGACTAGCGATGAATGAGCAGTTCTTC. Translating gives CASSRGLAMNEQFF.

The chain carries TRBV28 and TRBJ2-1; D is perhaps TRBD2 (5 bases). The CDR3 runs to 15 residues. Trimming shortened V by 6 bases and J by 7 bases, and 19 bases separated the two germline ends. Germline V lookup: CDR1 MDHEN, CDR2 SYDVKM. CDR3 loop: CASSSPRKRKNEQFF. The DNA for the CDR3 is TGTGCCAGCAGCTCTCCTCGCAAGCGGAAAAATGAGCAGTTCTTC.

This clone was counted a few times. The CDR3 sequence is CASSYSYQETQYF. Written as DNA, the CDR3 is TGTGCCAGCAGTTATTCGTACCAAGAGACCCAGTACTTC. The rearrangement joins TRBV28 to TRBJ2-5; D not certain. CDR3 length: 13 residues. Looked up from germline, CDR1 is MDHEN and CDR2 is SYDVKM. V lost 4 bases to trimming and J lost 0 bases, with 6 bases between them.

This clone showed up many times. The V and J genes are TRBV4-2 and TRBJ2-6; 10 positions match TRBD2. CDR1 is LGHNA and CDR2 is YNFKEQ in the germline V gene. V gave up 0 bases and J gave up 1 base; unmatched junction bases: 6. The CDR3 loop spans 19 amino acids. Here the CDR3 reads CASSQEVAGGPSGANVLTF. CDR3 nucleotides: TGTGCCAGCAGCCAAGAAGTAGCGGGAGGCCCTTCTGGGGCCAACGTCCTGACTTTC.

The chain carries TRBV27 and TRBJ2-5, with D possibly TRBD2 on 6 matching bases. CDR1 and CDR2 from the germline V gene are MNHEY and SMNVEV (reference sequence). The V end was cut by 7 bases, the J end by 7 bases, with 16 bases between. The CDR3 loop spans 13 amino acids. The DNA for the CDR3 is TGTGCCAGCACTCTAGCCCTGGGGGGGACCCAGTACTTC. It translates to CASTLALGGTQYF.

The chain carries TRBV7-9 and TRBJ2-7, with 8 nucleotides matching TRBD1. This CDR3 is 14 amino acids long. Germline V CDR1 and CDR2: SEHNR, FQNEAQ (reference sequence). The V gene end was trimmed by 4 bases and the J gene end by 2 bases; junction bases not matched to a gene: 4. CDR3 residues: CASSSTGATYEQYF. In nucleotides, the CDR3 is TGTGCCAGCAGCTCGACAGGGGCCACCTACGAGCAGTACTTC.

In DNA form, the CDR3 reads TGTGCCAGCTCCCCGTCCCCTATCGTTAATGAGCAGTTCTTC. Translation: CASSPSPIVNEQFF. J is TRBJ2-1 and V is TRBV18; D is undetermined. Germline lookup yields CDR1 KGHSH and CDR2 LQKENI. The V end lost 6 bases, the J end lost 7 bases, and 16 bases lay between the germline ends. The CDR3 has 14 residues.

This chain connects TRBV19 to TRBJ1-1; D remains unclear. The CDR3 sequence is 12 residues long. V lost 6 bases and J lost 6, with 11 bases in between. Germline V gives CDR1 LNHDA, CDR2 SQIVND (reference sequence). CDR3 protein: CASRPKGAEAFF. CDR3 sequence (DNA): TGTGCCAGTAGACCAAAGGGAGCTGAAGCTTTCTTT. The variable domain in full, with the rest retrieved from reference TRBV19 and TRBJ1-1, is DGGITQSPKYLFRKEGQNVTLSCEQNLNHDAMYWYRQDPGQGLRLIYYSQIVNDFQKGDIAEGYSVSREKKESFPLTVTSAQKNPTAFYLCASRPKGAEAFFGQGTRLTVV.

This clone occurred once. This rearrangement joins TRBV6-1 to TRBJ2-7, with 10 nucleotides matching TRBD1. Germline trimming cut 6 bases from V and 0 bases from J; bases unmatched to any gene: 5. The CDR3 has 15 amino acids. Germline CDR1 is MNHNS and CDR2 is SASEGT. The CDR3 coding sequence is TGTGCCAGCAGCCGGGACAGGGGAGCCTCCTACGAGCAGTACTTC. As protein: CASSRDRGASYEQYF.

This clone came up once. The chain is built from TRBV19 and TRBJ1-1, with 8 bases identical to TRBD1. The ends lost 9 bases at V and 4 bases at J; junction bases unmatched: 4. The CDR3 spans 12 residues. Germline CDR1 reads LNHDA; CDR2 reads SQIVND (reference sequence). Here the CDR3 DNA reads TGTGCCAGCAGGGGGCAAGGCACTGAAGCTTTCTTT. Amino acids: CASRGQGTEAFF.